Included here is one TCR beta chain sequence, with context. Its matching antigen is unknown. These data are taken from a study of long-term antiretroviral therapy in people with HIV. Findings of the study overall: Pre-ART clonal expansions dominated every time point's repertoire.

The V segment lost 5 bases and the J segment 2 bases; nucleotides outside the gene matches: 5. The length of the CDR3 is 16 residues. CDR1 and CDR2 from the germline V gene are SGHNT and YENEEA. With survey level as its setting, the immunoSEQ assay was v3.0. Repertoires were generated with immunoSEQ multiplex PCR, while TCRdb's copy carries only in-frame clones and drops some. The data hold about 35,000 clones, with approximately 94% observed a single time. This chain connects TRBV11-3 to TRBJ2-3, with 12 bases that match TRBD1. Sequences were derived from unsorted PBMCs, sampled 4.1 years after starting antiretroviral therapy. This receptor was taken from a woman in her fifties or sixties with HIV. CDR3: CASSTGTGGFTDTQYF. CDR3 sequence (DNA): TGTGCCAGCAGCACAGGGACAGGGGGCTTCACAGATACGCAGTATTTT.